This T cell receptor (beta chain) was documented in a study of beta chain features in type 1 diabetes. This CDR3 has 14 amino acids. Looked up from germline, CDR1 is SNHLY and CDR2 is FYNNEI. Between the trimmed V and J ends, which lost 4 bases and 10 bases, there was a span of 16 bases. This clone was picked up a small number of times. TCRB transcripts that were expressed got sequenced, as all of the isolated RNA had been reverse transcribed. Samples of naive, central memory and regulatory T cells yielded a mean of about 3.5 million reads. Assay: immunoSEQ multiplex PCR; the TCRdb copy retains only in-frame clones and omits some. The repertoire has about 340,000 clones, 6.5% to 10% of them found once; the top ten carry more than 0.4%.

The rearrangement joins TRBV2 to TRBJ1-4; the D is unclear. The sequence was obtained from a woman younger than 35 in good health. Sequencing was done on a sample of central memory CD4+ T cells from blood. For the CDR3, the DNA is TGTGCCAGCAGTGTCCAACGAGGTGTTGGAAAACTGTTTTTT. It encodes CASSVQRGVGKLFF.